The 8 T cell receptor beta chains reported below all come from one sample, sequenced in a study of blood T cell repertoires in COVID-19. TCRdb's table, derived via immunoSEQ multiplex PCR, lists solely in-frame clones and lacks some. The sample holds some 400,000 clones; approximately 87% are singletons and the top ten take 1.3%. Sequenced sample: PBMCs or T cells enriched from blood (not recorded which). The receptors come from a man under 40 who had recovered from COVID-19.

J is TRBJ1-4 and V is TRBV7-9; TRBD1 matches at 7 bases. There are 14 residues in the CDR3. V gave up 4 bases and J gave up 4 bases; unmatched junction bases: 3. Germline loops: CDR1 SEHNR, CDR2 FQNEAQ (reference sequence). The CDR3 reads CASSWTGYNEKLFF. In DNA, the CDR3 is TGTGCCAGCAGCTGGACAGGTTATAATGAAAAACTGTTTTTT.

The genes are TRBV5-8 and TRBJ1-5; D is unresolved. Looked up from germline, CDR1 is SGHTS and CDR2 is YDEGEE. The CDR3 extends over 12 amino acids. V was trimmed by 2 bases and J by 4 bases, leaving 4 bases between them. CDR3 coding DNA: TGTGCCAGCAGCTTCGGGAATCAGCCCCAGCATTTT. As protein: CASSFGNQPQHF. Filled out from reference TRBV5-8 and TRBJ1-5, the complete variable domain reads EAGVTQSPTHLIKTRGQQATLRCSPISGHTSVYWYQQALGLGLQFLLWYDEGEERNRGNFPPRFSGRQFPNYSSELNVNALELEDSALYLCASSFGNQPQHFGDGTRLSIL.

The chain links TRBV29-1 to TRBJ1-1, with 8 bases that match TRBD1. Germline CDR1 is SQVTM and CDR2 is ANQGSEA. CDR3 length: 13 amino acids. Unmatched junction bases numbered 4, after V lost 7 bases and J lost 0 bases. CDR3 DNA sequence: TGCAGCGGACGGGACAGGCTGAACACTGAAGCTTTCTTT. Encoded protein: CSGRDRLNTEAFF. The variable domain in full, completed from reference TRBV29-1 and TRBJ1-1, reads SAVISQKPSRDICQRGTSLTIQCQVDSQVTMMFWYRQQPGQSLTLIATANQGSEATYESGFVIDKFPISRPNLTFSTLTVSNMSPEDSSIYLCSGRDRLNTEAFFGQGTRLTVV.

V gene TRBV30 combines with J gene TRBJ1-4; no reliable D call. Per germline, CDR1 GTSNPN and CDR2 SVGIG (reference sequence). Trimming stripped 7 bases from V and 7 bases from J, with 10 bases between. The CDR3 is 11 residues long. CDR3 protein: CASEGGEKLFF. CDR3 bases: TGTGCCTCCGAGGGAGGTGAAAAACTGTTTTTT. Complete variable domain (other parts from reference TRBV30 and TRBJ1-4): SQTIHQWPATLVQPVGSPLSLECTVEGTSNPNLYWYRQAAGRGLQLLFYSVGIGQISSEVPQNLSASRPQDRQFILSSKKLLLSDSGFYLCASEGGEKLFFGSGTQLSVL.

This clone was seen a handful of times. This chain uses TRBV5-1 with TRBJ1-1; D possibly corresponds to TRBD1 (5 bases). The germline gives CDR1 SGHRS, CDR2 YFSETQ. Trimming removed 0 bases at V and 0 bases at J, with 6 bases between. The CDR3 spans 14 residues. CDR3 loop: CASSLGQMNTEAFF. The CDR3 DNA follows: TGCGCCAGCAGCTTGGGACAGATGAACACTGAAGCTTTCTTT.

The chain recombines TRBV5-4 with TRBJ1-1, with D possibly TRBD1 on 6 matching bases. From germline, CDR1 is SGHNT and CDR2 YYREEE (reference sequence). Trimming shortened V by 4 bases and J by 1 base, and 11 bases separated the two germline ends. CDR3 length: 14 residues. CDR3 in amino acids: CASSRGGWNTEAFF. The CDR3 nucleotides read TGTGCCAGCAGCCGAGGGGGATGGAACACTGAAGCTTTCTTT.

The gene calls are TRBV7-2 and TRBJ2-3; 7 bases are a match to TRBD1. The CDR3 covers 16 residues. With V trimmed by 4 bases and J by 1 base, 8 bases remained unmatched. From germline, CDR1 is SGHTA and CDR2 FQGNSA. The CDR3 protein is CASSSARDSGTDTQYF. For the CDR3, the DNA is TGTGCCAGCAGCTCCGCCCGGGACAGTGGCACAGATACGCAGTATTTT. Complete variable domain (other parts from reference TRBV7-2 and TRBJ2-3): GAGVSQSPSNKVTEKGKDVELRCDPISGHTALYWYRQSLGQGLEFLIYFQGNSAPDKSGLPSDRFSAERTGGSVSTLTIQRTQQEDSAVYLCASSSARDSGTDTQYFGPGTRLTVL.

The gene calls are TRBV5-1 and TRBJ2-6; a weak D match, TRBD1 (6 bases). This CDR3 has 18 residues. V lost 4 bases to trimming and J lost 1 base, with 18 bases between them. Germline-derived CDR1 and CDR2 are SGHRS and YFSETQ. The CDR3 DNA reads TGCGCCAGCAGCGTACCTTCTGGGGGCCCATCTGGGGCCAACGTCCTGACTTTC. Residues: CASSVPSGGPSGANVLTF. The variable domain in full, completed from reference TRBV5-1 and TRBJ2-6, reads KAGVTQTPRYLIKTRGQQVTLSCSPISGHRSVSWYQQTPGQGLQFLFEYFSETQRNKGNFPGRFSGRQFSNSRSEMNVSTLELGDSALYLCASSVPSGGPSGANVLTFGAGSRLTVL.